Listed here is a single T cell receptor (beta chain). This specimen comes from a study of blood T cell repertoires in COVID-19. As for the study in general: Whether acute or convalescent, the COVID-19 samples came from the United States, Italy and Spain. PBMCs, B-cell-depleted T cells, or T cells were the source of the cDNA or gDNA that made up the material.

In the original processing: Using reference gene primer amplification, nucleated cell counts were estimated. Clones were read by immunoSEQ multiplex PCR, and TCRdb kept only the in-frame ones, dropping some. The DNA gave D and trimming, while V, J and clone size come from that table. The data show about 24,000 clones, 75% to 90% seen once. The CDR3 totals 14 residues. V lost 4 bases, J lost 6 bases, and 16 bases lay in between. Germline V gene data show CDR1 as SGHNT and CDR2 as YYREEE (reference sequence). V usage is TRBV5-4 and J usage is TRBJ1-2; possible D gene TRBD1, 6 bases. Sequenced material: peripheral blood. The clonotype originates from a human donor in a cohort sampled during active COVID-19. CDR3 residues: CASSLNTGPHGYTF. CDR3 bases: TGTGCCAGCAGCCTCAATACAGGGCCGCATGGCTACACCTTC. Together with reference TRBV5-4 and TRBJ1-2, the CDR3 gives the full variable domain: ETGVTQSPTHLIKTRGQQVTLRCSSQSGHNTVSWYQQALGQGPQFIFQYYREEENGRGNFPPRFSGLQFPNYSSELNVNALELDDSALYLCASSLNTGPHGYTFGSGTRLTVV.